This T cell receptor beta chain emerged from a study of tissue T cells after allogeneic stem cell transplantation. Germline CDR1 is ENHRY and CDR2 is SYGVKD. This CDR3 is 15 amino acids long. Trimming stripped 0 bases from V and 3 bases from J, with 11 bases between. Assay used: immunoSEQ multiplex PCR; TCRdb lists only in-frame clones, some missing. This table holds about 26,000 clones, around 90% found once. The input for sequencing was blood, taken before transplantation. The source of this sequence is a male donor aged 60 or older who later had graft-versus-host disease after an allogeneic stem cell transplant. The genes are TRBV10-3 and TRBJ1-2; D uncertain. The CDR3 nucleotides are TGTGCCATCAGTGAGTCGGCAGGCAACGACTATGGCTACACCTTC. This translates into CAISESAGNDYGYTF.